This T cell receptor (beta chain) was profiled in a study of cytomegalovirus exposure and HLA in healthy donors. The CDR3 contains 16 residues. Trimming at V came to 4 bases and at J to 6 bases, leaving 6 bases not matched to a gene. Germline CDR1 reads SGHTA; CDR2 reads FQGTGA. The PCR employed 60 Vbeta primers together with 13 Jbeta primers. Generated by immunoSEQ multiplex PCR, the TCRdb table keeps only in-frame clones and is missing some. Here the sample spans about 200,000 clones, around 75% being singletons. With respect to this clone: As yet, its antigen is unknown.

General observations from the study: The authors judged a highly shared variant cluster likely a sequencing artifact.

The specimen sequenced was PBMCs. The chain recombines TRBV7-3 with TRBJ2-2; 12 bases align to TRBD2. The TCR sequence derives from a woman between 25 and 40 years old in good health and CMV-seronegative. CDR3 nucleotide sequence: TGTGCCAGCAGCTACCTAGCGGGAGGGGTCGCCGGGGAGCTGTTTTTT. Amino acid sequence: CASSYLAGGVAGELFF.